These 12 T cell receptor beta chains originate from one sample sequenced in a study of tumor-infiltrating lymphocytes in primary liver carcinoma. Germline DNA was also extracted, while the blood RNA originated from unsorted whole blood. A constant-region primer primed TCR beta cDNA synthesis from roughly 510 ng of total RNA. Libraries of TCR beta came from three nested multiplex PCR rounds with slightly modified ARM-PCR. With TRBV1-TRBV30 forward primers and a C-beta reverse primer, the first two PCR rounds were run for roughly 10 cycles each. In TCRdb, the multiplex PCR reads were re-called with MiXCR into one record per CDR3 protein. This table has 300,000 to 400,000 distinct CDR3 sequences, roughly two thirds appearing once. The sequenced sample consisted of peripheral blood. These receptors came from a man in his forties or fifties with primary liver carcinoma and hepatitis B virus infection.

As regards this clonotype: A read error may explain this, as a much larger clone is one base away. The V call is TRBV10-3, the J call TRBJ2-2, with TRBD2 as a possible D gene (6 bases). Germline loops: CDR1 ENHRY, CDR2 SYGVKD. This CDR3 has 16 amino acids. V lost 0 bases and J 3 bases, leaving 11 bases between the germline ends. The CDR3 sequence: CAISESRWEDTGELFF. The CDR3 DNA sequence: TGTGCCATCAGTGAGTCGAGATGGGAGGACACCGGGGAGCTGTTTTTT.

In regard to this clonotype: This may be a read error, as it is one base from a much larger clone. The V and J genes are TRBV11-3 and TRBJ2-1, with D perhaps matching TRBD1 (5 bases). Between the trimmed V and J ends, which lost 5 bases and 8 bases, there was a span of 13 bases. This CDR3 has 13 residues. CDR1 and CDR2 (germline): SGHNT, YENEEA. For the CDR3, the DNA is TGTGCCAGCAGCAGCAGGGTTGGGCATGAGCAGTTCTTC. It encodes CASSSRVGHEQFF.

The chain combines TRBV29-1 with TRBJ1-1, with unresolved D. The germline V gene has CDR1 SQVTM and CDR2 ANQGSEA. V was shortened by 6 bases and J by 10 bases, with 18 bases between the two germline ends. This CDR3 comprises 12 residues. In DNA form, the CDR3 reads TGCAGCGTGGCGCCTGGCCTAGCTGTAGCTTTCTTT. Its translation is CSVAPGLAVAFF.

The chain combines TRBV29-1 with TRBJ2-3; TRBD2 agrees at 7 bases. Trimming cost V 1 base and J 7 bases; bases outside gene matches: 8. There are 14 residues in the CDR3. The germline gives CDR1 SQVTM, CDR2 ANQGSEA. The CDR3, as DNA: TGCAGCGTTGAAGCGCGGGGGTTCATATATACGCAGTATTTT. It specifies CSVEARGFIYTQYF.

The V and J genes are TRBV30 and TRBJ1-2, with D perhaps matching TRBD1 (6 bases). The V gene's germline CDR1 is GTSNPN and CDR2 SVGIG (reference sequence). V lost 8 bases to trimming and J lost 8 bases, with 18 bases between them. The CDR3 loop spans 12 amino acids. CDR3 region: CATRGGSEGYTF. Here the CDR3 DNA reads TGTGCCACGAGGGGGGGGAGTGAAGGCTACACCTTC.

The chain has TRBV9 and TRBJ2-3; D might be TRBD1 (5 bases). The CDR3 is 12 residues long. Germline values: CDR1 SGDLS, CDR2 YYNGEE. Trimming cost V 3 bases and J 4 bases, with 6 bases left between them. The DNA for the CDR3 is TGTGCCAGCAGCGAGGGGTCAGATACGCAGTATTTT. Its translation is CASSEGSDTQYF.

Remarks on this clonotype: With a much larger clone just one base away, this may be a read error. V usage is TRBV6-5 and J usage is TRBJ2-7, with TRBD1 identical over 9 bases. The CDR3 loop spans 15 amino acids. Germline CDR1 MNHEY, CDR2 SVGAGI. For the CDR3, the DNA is TGTGCCAGCAGTTACCAGCCGGGACAGGGAAACGATCAGTACTTC. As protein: CASSYQPGQGNDQYF.

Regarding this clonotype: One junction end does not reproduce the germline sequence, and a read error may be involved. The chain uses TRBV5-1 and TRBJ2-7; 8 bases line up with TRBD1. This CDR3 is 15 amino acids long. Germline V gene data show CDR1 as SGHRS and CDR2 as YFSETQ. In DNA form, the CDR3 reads TGCGCCAGCAGTCTTGGACAGGGAGTGGGCTACAAGCAGTACTTC. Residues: CASSLGQGVGYKQYF.

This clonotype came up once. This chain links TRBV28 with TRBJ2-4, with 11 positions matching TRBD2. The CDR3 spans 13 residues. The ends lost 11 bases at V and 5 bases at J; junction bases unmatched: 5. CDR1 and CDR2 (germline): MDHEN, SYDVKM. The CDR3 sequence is CAGNSGRENIQYF. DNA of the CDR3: TGTGCCGGCAATAGCGGGAGGGAAAACATTCAGTACTTC.

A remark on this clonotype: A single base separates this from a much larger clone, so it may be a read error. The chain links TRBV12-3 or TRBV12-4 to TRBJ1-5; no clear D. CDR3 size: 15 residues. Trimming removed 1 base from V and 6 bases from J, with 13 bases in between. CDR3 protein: CASSLVVGKGQPQHF. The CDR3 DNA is TGTGCCAGCAGTTTAGTCGTAGGGAAGGGTCAGCCCCAGCATTTT.

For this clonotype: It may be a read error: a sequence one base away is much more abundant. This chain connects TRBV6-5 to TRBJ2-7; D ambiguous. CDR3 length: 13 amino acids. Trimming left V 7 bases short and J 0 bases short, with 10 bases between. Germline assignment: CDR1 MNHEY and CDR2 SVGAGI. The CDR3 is CASNHRRSYEQYF. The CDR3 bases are TGTGCCAGCAATCACCGGCGCTCCTACGAGCAGTACTTC.

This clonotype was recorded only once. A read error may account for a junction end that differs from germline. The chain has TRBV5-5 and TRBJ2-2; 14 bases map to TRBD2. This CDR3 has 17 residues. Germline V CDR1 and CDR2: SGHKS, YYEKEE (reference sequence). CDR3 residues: CASRRTGTSGSAGELLF. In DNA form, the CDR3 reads TGTGCCAGCAGACGGACGGGGACTAGCGGGAGCGCCGGGGAGCTGCTTTTT.